Sequencing of this T cell receptor beta chain was carried out in a study of radiotherapy plus CTLA-4 blockade in lung cancer. Assay: immunoSEQ multiplex PCR; the TCRdb copy retains only in-frame clones and omits some. The sample gives 89,000 or so clones, approximately 78% of which show up once; about 3.5% is in the top ten. This CDR3 contains 15 residues. The V segment lost 5 bases and the J segment 1 base; nucleotides outside the gene matches: 2. From germline, CDR1 is KGHSH and CDR2 LQKENI. The sequence came from a human donor with non-small cell lung cancer who had a partial response to radiotherapy plus ipilimumab. V is TRBV18 and J is TRBJ2-1; TRBD2 aligns across 10 bases. The material was peripheral blood, obtained from a patient treated with radiotherapy plus ipilimumab. As DNA, the CDR3 is TGTGCCAGCTCAACTAGCGGGGCTTCCTACAATGAGCAGTTCTTC. It translates to CASSTSGASYNEQFF. Filled out from reference TRBV18 and TRBJ2-1, the complete variable domain reads NAGVMQNPRHLVRRRGQEARLRCSPMKGHSHVYWYRQLPEEGLKFMVYLQKENIIDESGMPKERFSAEFPKEGPSILRIQQVVRGDSAAYFCASSTSGASYNEQFFGPGTRLTVL.